The rows below give T cell receptor beta chains drawn from one sample of a study of T cells in Graves' hyperthyroidism and ophthalmopathy. TCRdb ran MiXCR on the multiplex PCR reads and lists one entry per CDR3 protein. There are roughly 300,000 distinct CDR3 sequences in the sample; approximately 22% occur only once, and around 48% lies in the top ten. The sequenced material came from blood. These receptors came from a woman between 45 and 60 years old with Graves' hyperthyroidism. CDR3s include the opening cysteine and the closing phenylalanine or tryptophan. The order of the fields is V gene, D gene, clone size, J gene, CDR3 DNA, CDR3 protein. A D gene is named only where the DNA matches it firmly. Rows give clone size only sometimes, using once, few, many, or a class for an expanded clone.

TRBV20-1,NA,NA,TRBJ2-7,TGCAGTGCTAGCATGTTCGACAGAACCAGCTCCTACGAGCAGTACTTC,CSASMFDRTSSYEQYF
TRBV5-4,TRBD2,few,TRBJ2-3,TGTGCCAGCGCGGGGGGGGGAACAGATACGCAGTATTTT,CASAGGGTDTQYF
TRBV12-3/TRBV12-4,NA,many,TRBJ2-7,TGTGCCAGCAGTTCCACGGGGATCTACGAGCAGTACTTC,CASSSTGIYEQYF
TRBV5-5,TRBD1,NA,TRBJ1-2,TGTGCCAGCAGCCTCCGGGACAGGGTGCCTAACTATGGCTACACCTTC,CASSLRDRVPNYGYTF
TRBV7-2,TRBD2,NA,TRBJ2-5,TGTGCCAGCAGCTTAGCGATGGGCGGGGGGGCCAGGGAGACCCAGTACTTC,CASSLAMGGGARETQYF
TRBV29-1,NA,many,TRBJ2-7,TGCAGCGTTGTGACAGGCGCAACCTACGAGCAGTACTTC,CSVVTGATYEQYF
TRBV10-3,TRBD2,NA,TRBJ2-7,TGTGCCATCAGTGAGAGAAGCGGGGGGGCCTCCCACGAGCAGTACTTC,CAISERSGGASHEQYF
TRBV4-1,NA,NA,TRBJ2-1,TGCGCCAGCAGCCCTCGCGAGGGACACAATGAGCAGTTCTTC,CASSPREGHNEQFF
TRBV19,TRBD2,NA,TRBJ2-7,TGTGCCAGTAGTAGGCGCGGGACTAGCGGGAACTACGAGCAGTACTTC,CASSRRGTSGNYEQYF
TRBV13,NA,NA,TRBJ1-1,TGTGCCAGCAGCTTAGTAAGGGCCACTGAAGCTCTCTTT,CASSLVRATEALF
TRBV24-1,TRBD2,few,TRBJ2-7,TGTGCCACCAGTGCAACTTCTAGCGGGAGATACGAGCAGTACTTC,CATSATSSGRYEQYF
TRBV3-1,NA,many,TRBJ2-7,TGTGCCAGCACCACCCGGGCAAATGGCGTGGAGCAGTACTTC,CASTTRANGVEQYF
TRBV5-1,NA,many,TRBJ1-1,TGCGCCAGCAGCCGCGGGCCGTCTGCTGAAGCTTTCTTT,CASSRGPSAEAFF
TRBV6-1,NA,many,TRBJ2-5,TGTGCCAGCAGTGAAAAAGAGCAAGAGACCCAGTACTTC,CASSEKEQETQYF
TRBV27,NA,NA,TRBJ1-1,TGTGCCAGCAGTTTATACCCCGGGGACTTTGAAGCTTTCTTT,CASSLYPGDFEAFF
TRBV20-1,TRBD2,many,TRBJ2-7,TGCAGTGCTAGGTACCTAGCGGGGTTCGGCGAGCAGTACTTC,CSARYLAGFGEQYF
TRBV15,NA,many,TRBJ2-7,TGTGCCACCAGCAGACCGCCGGGGTACGAGCAGTACTTC,CATSRPPGYEQYF
TRBV20-1,NA,few,TRBJ2-7,TGCAGTGCTAGAGAGACAGGTAGTGGGGAGCAGTACTTC,CSARETGSGEQYF
TRBV7-9,NA,once,TRBJ1-3,TGTGCCAGCAGCTCCCCGAAGGGTCGGGGCTCTGGAAACACCATATATTTT,CASSSPKGRGSGNTIYF
TRBV28,TRBD1,many,TRBJ1-5,TGTGCCAGCAGTTTTGAGACAGGGACTCATAGCAATCAGCCCCAGCATTTT,CASSFETGTHSNQPQHF
TRBV5-1,NA,many,TRBJ1-2,TGCGCCAGCAGCTTCGCCGGAGATGGCTACACCTTC,CASSFAGDGYTF
TRBV4-1,TRBD2,few,TRBJ2-2,TGCGCCAGCAGCCCCGGGACTAGAGACACCGGGGAGCTGTTTTTT,CASSPGTRDTGELFF
TRBV5-1,TRBD1,many,TRBJ2-7,TGCGCCAGCAGCTTGGTAGGGGGCAGGTACGAGCAGTACTTC,CASSLVGGRYEQYF
TRBV14,NA,NA,TRBJ2-7,TGTGCCAGCAGCCAGGGGCGGTACTACGAGCAGTACTTC,CASSQGRYYEQYF